The clone carrying this T cell receptor beta chain was detected only a few times. Its antigen is not identified. This sample was taken from a study of T cells after yellow fever vaccination. Regarding the study as a whole: Peaking on day 5 versus 15, the secondary response was faster but weaker.

The CDR3 consists of 15 residues. The trim removed 5 bases at V and 4 bases at J, leaving 9 bases unmatched. From germline, CDR1 is LNHDA and CDR2 SQIVND (reference sequence). TCRdb reprocessed the 5' RACE reads via MiXCR and lists one record per CDR3 protein. The sample consists of 100,000 to 150,000 distinct CDR3 sequences, 8.9% of them appearing once. Sequenced material: CD8+ T cells sorted from PBMCs, taken on the day of the yellow fever booster vaccination. The source of this sequence is a man aged 18 to 30 who received the YFV17D yellow fever vaccine. The chain joins TRBV19 to TRBJ2-3; 7 bases are a match to TRBD1. The CDR3 here is CASSWGTVRADTQYF. The CDR3 bases are TGTGCCAGTAGTTGGGGGACAGTTAGGGCAGATACGCAGTATTTT.